The source of this T cell receptor (beta chain) is a study of HIV-infected children after antiretroviral therapy interruption. Treatment indicated: PENTA 11 planned treatment interruption arm or continuous ART arm. There are a few counts of this clonotype. Per germline, CDR1 LGHNT and CDR2 FRNRAP. After removal of 3 bases from V and 0 bases from J, the junction contained 5 bases not matched to a gene. The CDR3 is 16 amino acids. Unique molecular identifiers were included in an RNA-based 3' RACE TCR library. In TCRdb, the 3' RACE reads were re-called with MiXCR into one record per CDR3 protein. This repertoire shows about 89,000 distinct CDR3 sequences, around 6.9% found once; its top ten account for approximately 1.2%.

V is TRBV12-5 and J is TRBJ2-4; 7 bases align to TRBD1. The sequenced sample was CD45RA+ CD4+ T cells from PBMCs, pooled from several time points, obtained from a donor given antiretroviral therapy, either interrupted or continuous. Subset of the sample: naive CD4+ CD45RA+ CD45RO- T cells. The clonotype was recovered from a pool of human donors with HIV. The CDR3 reads CASGLDDREAKNIQYF. The CDR3 DNA reads TGTGCTAGTGGTTTAGACGACAGGGAAGCCAAAAACATTCAGTACTTC.